Below, one T cell receptor beta chain is given with its context. This clonotype was detected ten times or more. No cognate antigen has been identified for it. No base qualities exist here, and no much larger clone lies one base off it. This sample was taken from a study of early T cells in non-severe SARS-CoV-2 infection (dated by TCRdb to the early 2020s). About the study as a whole: Because TCR sequencing was done on bulk RNA from unsorted whole blood, the alpha and beta chains could not be paired. The paper as a whole reports these results and caveats: VDJdb matching was skewed toward anti-spike CD8 responses and likely underestimated virus-specific expansions by missing private and CD4 specificities.

Set within a cohort of healthcare workers in London, UK, this nested case-control study involved weekly PCR testing of nasopharyngeal swabs along with blood sampling. Healthcare workers were enrolled in the week of the UK lockdown, from 23 to 31 March 2020, and were followed every week for up to 16 weeks. Library creation used 5' RACE. Sequencing used a NextSeq 500. To correct for sequencing error and PCR bias, the TCR library protocol tagged individual cDNA molecules with unique molecular identifiers. Sequencing covered both TCR alpha and beta chains, and within each sample the abundances of alpha and beta sequences were tightly co-correlated. On the study's bioinformatics: V gene, J gene and CDR3 annotation of TCR sequences was performed with Decombinator V4. Expanded TCRs were defined as changing significantly between any two time points under a Poisson model with p below 0.0001. TCR abundances were normalised to the total number of TCRs sequenced per sample and expressed as counts per million. TRAV1-2 paired with TRAJ12, TRAJ20 or TRAJ33 defined MAIT TCRs, while TRAV10 paired with TRAJ18 defined iNKT TCRs. VDJdb, accessed on 1 November 2021, was searched for TCRs annotated for CMV, EBV and SARS-CoV-2, and TCRs annotated for more than one antigen were excluded. TCRdb took the public reads, trimmed them with fastp at Q25, ran MiXCR for clone calling and kept in-frame beta chains. Rows matching on CDR3 protein sequence are summarized as one entry with the most common DNA and genes. It is TCRdb's table, rather than the study itself, that gives the V and J calls and clone size. The table for this sample lists approximately 58,000 distinct CDR3 sequences; around 12% of them were counted only once. 2% to 3% of the sample belongs to the ten largest clones.

The CDR3 holds 13 amino acids from the cysteine to the phenylalanine. Only the CDR3 region is kept as DNA, spanning 39 bases read in frame from base 1. The germline V gene (reference sequence) sets CDR1 to MNHEY and CDR2 to SMNVEV. The junction carries 13 bases between V and J, which are trimmed by 6 bases and 4 bases respectively. The sequence links TRBV27 to TRBJ2-7; TRBD1 is possibly the D segment (6 matching bases). The material sequenced was whole blood, taken at baseline. This TCR came from an adult who was a healthcare worker with PCR-confirmed SARS-CoV-2 infection or an uninfected control (not recorded which). The CDR3 region reads CASSPTGPYEQYF. The DNA sequence follows: TGTGCCAGCAGCCCGACAGGCCCTTACGAGCAGTACTTC.